The present TCR beta chain was sequenced within a study of shared clonotypes between healthy human individuals. Genomic DNA per cell subset filled all wells of several immunoSEQ plates. The protocol was immunoSEQ multiplex PCR, while the TCRdb copy is restricted to in-frame clones and leaves out a portion. The table has millions of clones, about 93% seen once. Germline V gives CDR1 ENHRY, CDR2 SYGVKD. The CDR3 consists of 16 residues. The V end was cut by 2 bases, the J end by 5 bases, with 18 bases between. CD8 cells regarded as naive lacked CD45RO, were positively chosen for CCR7, and omitted terminally differentiated effector memory CD45RA+ cells. All donors qualified as healthy HIV-negative adults and had experienced no recent acute infections or vaccinations.

V and J are TRBV10-3 and TRBJ2-5, with D perhaps TRBD1 (6 bases). Sequencing was performed on naive CD8+ T cells from PBMCs. The TCR sequence derives from a man younger than 35 in good health. Some clones in this sample may be carry-over from other donors' samples. CDR3 loop: CAISETRQVGLETQYF. CDR3 DNA sequence: TGTGCCATCAGTGAGACAAGACAGGTCGGCCTGGAGACCCAGTACTTC.